Listed below are T cell receptor beta chains from one sample, sequenced in a study of human T cells and chemical hapten exposure. TCRdb redid the calling of the RACE reads with MiXCR, one entry per CDR3 protein. The data show fewer than 85,000 distinct CDR3 sequences, roughly 10% seen once. The material was whole blood, obtained in connection with sensitization to the hapten diphenylcyclopropenone (DPC). The receptors were gathered from a woman aged 25 to 39 with alopecia areata. Some clones in this sample may be carry-over from other donors' samples. Both conserved end residues are part of each CDR3. The D gene is left open where the match is weak. Clone size is stated in some rows and not others, as once, few, many or a class when expanded.

J gene	V gene	D gene	clone size	CDR3 DNA	CDR3 protein
TRBJ2-1	TRBV20-1	-	-	TGCAGTGCTAGAGGCCCAGTAACCTACAATGAGCAGTTCTTC	CSARGPVTYNEQFF
TRBJ1-2	TRBV7-9	TRBD1	many	TGTGCCAGCAGCCCCGGACAGGCTGGCTACACCTTC	CASSPGQAGYTF
TRBJ2-3	TRBV9	TRBD1	few	TGTGCCAGCAGCGCGACAGGGACCCCCACAGATACGCAGTATTTT	CASSATGTPTDTQYF
TRBJ2-3	TRBV20-1	-	-	TGCAGTGCTAGAACTACTAGGGATACGCAGTATTTT	CSARTTRDTQYF
TRBJ2-1	TRBV7-9	-	many	TGTGCCAGCAGCTTAGCGGAAGTAGTGGTCAATGAGCAGTTCTTC	CASSLAEVVVNEQFF
TRBJ1-1	TRBV5-5	-	-	TGTGCCAGCAGCTTGGCAGGACACACTGAAGCTTTCTTT	CASSLAGHTEAFF
TRBJ2-7	TRBV28	TRBD1	few	TGTGCCAGCTGGGACAGGGGGCGCGAGCAGTACTTC	CASWDRGREQYF
TRBJ2-5	TRBV28	-	many	TGTGCCAGCAGTTTTGAGGGTACCCAAGAGACCCAGTACTTC	CASSFEGTQETQYF
TRBJ2-1	TRBV5-4	TRBD2	-	TGTGCCAGCAGCTTGTCTAGTGGGACTAGCGGAAGAGGGGGGCAGTTCTTC	CASSLSSGTSGRGGQFF
TRBJ2-2	TRBV7-2	TRBD1	many	TGTGCCAGCAGCTCGGACAGGGGGAACGGGGAGCTGTTTTTT	CASSSDRGNGELFF
TRBJ1-6	TRBV18	-	few	TGTGCCAGCTCACCACGGGGCGGCGGGAGCTCCTATAATTCACCCCTCCACTTT	CASSPRGGGSSYNSPLHF
TRBJ1-3	TRBV5-4	-	few	TGTGCCAGCAACCGGGACTCTGGAAACACCATATATTTT	CASNRDSGNTIYF
TRBJ2-7	TRBV14	-	many	TGTGCCAGCAGCCAAGATTGGGGGCTGGACGAGCAGTACTTC	CASSQDWGLDEQYF
TRBJ2-3	TRBV28	-	-	TGTGTCAGCGACTCAAGCCTCACAGATACGCAGTATTTT	CVSDSSLTDTQYF
TRBJ1-2	TRBV30	-	many	TGTGCCTGGCAGGATTCCTCCTATGGCTACACCTTC	CAWQDSSYGYTF
TRBJ1-1	TRBV30	-	many	TGTGCCTGGAGTGTACGTCTGATGGAGAACACTGAAGCTTTCTTT	CAWSVRLMENTEAFF
TRBJ2-6	TRBV7-9	-	many	TGTGCCAGCAGCTCGCGGGGATCTGGGGCCAACGTCCTGACTTTC	CASSSRGSGANVLTF
TRBJ1-1	TRBV7-9	-	many	TGTGCCAGCAGCTCCCACAGGATGAACACTGAAGCTTTCTTT	CASSSHRMNTEAFF
TRBJ2-2	TRBV7-9	-	few	TGTGCCAGCAGCCCTCGTAAGAACACCGGGGAGCTGTTTTTT	CASSPRKNTGELFF
TRBJ2-2	TRBV28	TRBD2	-	TGTGCCAGCAGTTTTCCAGGACTAGCAGGCGCCGGGGAGCTGTTTTTT	CASSFPGLAGAGELFF
TRBJ2-1	TRBV7-9	TRBD2	many	TGTGCCAGCCGGGAGGCTGGTGAGCAGTTCTTC	CASREAGEQFF
TRBJ2-3	TRBV28	-	-	TGTGCCAGCAGTTCAGGGGGCACAGATACGCAGTATTTT	CASSSGGTDTQYF
TRBJ2-3	TRBV5-4	-	many	TGTGCCAGCAGCTTTCCGACAGATACGCAGTATTTT	CASSFPTDTQYF
TRBJ1-1	TRBV12-3/TRBV12-4	-	many	TGTGCCAGCAGTTGGGCGGTGAACACTGAAGCTTTCTTT	CASSWAVNTEAFF
TRBJ2-2	TRBV28	TRBD2	many	TGTGCCAGCAGTTTAATAGCGGGAGGCGACACCGGGGAGCTGTTTTTT	CASSLIAGGDTGELFF
TRBJ2-2	TRBV6-2/TRBV6-3	TRBD2	-	TGTGCCAGCACAAGAAGCGGGGGGCGGCGCACCGGGGAGCTGTTTTTT	CASTRSGGRRTGELFF
TRBJ2-1	TRBV7-7	-	few	TGTGCTAGCAGCTTAGGGCGGGCCCACTACAATGAGCAGTTCTTC	CASSLGRAHYNEQFF
TRBJ2-2	TRBV18	-	many	TGTGCCAGCTCGTCCGGGACTGCGAACACCGGGGAGCTGTTTTTT	CASSSGTANTGELFF
TRBJ2-6	TRBV18	-	-	TGTGCCAGCTCACAAGGGCGCTCTGGGGCCAACGTCCTGACTTTC	CASSQGRSGANVLTF
TRBJ2-2	TRBV9	-	many	TGTGCCAGCAGCATCGGACAGACCTCCACCGGGGAGCTGTTTTTT	CASSIGQTSTGELFF
TRBJ1-1	TRBV12-3/TRBV12-4	-	large	TGTGCCAGCAGTTTTTCCTCGACTCCCTTGAACACTGAAGCTTTCTTT	CASSFSSTPLNTEAFF
TRBJ2-7	TRBV10-2	TRBD2	-	TGCGCCAGCAGTGTGACTAGCGAAGGCTACGAGCAGTACTTC	CASSVTSEGYEQYF
TRBJ2-3	TRBV19	-	-	TGTGCCAGTAGTATAGGGGAAACAACAGATACGCAGTATTTT	CASSIGETTDTQYF
TRBJ2-2	TRBV21-1	-	-	TGTGCCAGCAGCAGAGGACAGGGGGAGTTTTTGAATCGAAACACCGGGGAGCTGTTTTTT	CASSRGQGEFLNRNTGELFF
TRBJ2-5	TRBV11-2	-	many	TGTGCCAGCAGCTTAAAGGACCGAAAGACCCAGTACTTC	CASSLKDRKTQYF
TRBJ2-2	TRBV6-2/TRBV6-3	TRBD2	many	TGTGCCAGCAGTTACACGGGCCTAGCGGCGAACACCGGGGAGCTGTTTTTT	CASSYTGLAANTGELFF
TRBJ2-3	TRBV7-2	TRBD2	few	TGTGCCAGCAGCTCGGGGACTAGCGGATACACAGATACGCAGTATTTT	CASSSGTSGYTDTQYF
TRBJ1-5	TRBV29-1	TRBD1	many	TGCAGCGTTACCCGTGGGACAGGGGTTAACCAGCCCCAGCATTTT	CSVTRGTGVNQPQHF
TRBJ1-6	TRBV12-3/TRBV12-4	-	many	TGTGCCAGCGGCCCTAGCCGGTCATATTCACCCCTCCACTTT	CASGPSRSYSPLHF
TRBJ1-1	TRBV29-1	-	many	TGCAGCGTTGACGGGGTGGGGCGAGGTGAAGCTTTCTTT	CSVDGVGRGEAFF
TRBJ2-4	TRBV6-6	-	few	TGTGCCAGCAGCCCCATGGGAAACATTCAGTACTTC	CASSPMGNIQYF
TRBJ2-1	TRBV20-1	TRBD2	many	TGCAGTGCCCCAAGTAGCGGGAGACCCAATGAGCAGTTCTTC	CSAPSSGRPNEQFF